This T cell receptor beta chain derives from a study of blood T cell repertoires in COVID-19. Study background: Samples of COVID-19 (acute and convalescent) were obtained from the United States, Italy and Spain. From T cells, B-cell-depleted T cells, or PBMCs came the material, which was cDNA or gDNA.

CDR3 size: 12 residues. Trimming pared 6 bases from V and 8 bases from J, leaving 10 bases between. The germline V gene encodes CDR1 MDHEN and CDR2 SYDVKM. As originally analysed: Nucleated cell counts were estimated from reference gene primer amplification. The method was immunoSEQ multiplex PCR; TCRdb's version includes in-frame clones alone and lacks a portion of them. V, J and clone size derive from that table, while D and trimming were established from the DNA sequence. The sample lists tens of thousands of clones; approximately 79% were seen once. V is TRBV28 and J is TRBJ1-4; D is unclear. This clonotype was obtained from a human donor in a cohort sampled during active COVID-19. The sequenced material came from peripheral blood. In nucleotides, the CDR3 is TGTGCCAGCAGCCCTCTGCGGGAAAAACTGTTTTTT. This encodes CASSPLREKLFF. Together with reference TRBV28 and TRBJ1-4, the CDR3 gives the full variable domain: DVKVTQSSRYLVKRTGEKVFLECVQDMDHENMFWYRQDPGLGLRLIYFSYDVKMKEKGDIPEGYSVSREKKERFSLILESASTNQTSMYLCASSPLREKLFFGSGTQLSVL.